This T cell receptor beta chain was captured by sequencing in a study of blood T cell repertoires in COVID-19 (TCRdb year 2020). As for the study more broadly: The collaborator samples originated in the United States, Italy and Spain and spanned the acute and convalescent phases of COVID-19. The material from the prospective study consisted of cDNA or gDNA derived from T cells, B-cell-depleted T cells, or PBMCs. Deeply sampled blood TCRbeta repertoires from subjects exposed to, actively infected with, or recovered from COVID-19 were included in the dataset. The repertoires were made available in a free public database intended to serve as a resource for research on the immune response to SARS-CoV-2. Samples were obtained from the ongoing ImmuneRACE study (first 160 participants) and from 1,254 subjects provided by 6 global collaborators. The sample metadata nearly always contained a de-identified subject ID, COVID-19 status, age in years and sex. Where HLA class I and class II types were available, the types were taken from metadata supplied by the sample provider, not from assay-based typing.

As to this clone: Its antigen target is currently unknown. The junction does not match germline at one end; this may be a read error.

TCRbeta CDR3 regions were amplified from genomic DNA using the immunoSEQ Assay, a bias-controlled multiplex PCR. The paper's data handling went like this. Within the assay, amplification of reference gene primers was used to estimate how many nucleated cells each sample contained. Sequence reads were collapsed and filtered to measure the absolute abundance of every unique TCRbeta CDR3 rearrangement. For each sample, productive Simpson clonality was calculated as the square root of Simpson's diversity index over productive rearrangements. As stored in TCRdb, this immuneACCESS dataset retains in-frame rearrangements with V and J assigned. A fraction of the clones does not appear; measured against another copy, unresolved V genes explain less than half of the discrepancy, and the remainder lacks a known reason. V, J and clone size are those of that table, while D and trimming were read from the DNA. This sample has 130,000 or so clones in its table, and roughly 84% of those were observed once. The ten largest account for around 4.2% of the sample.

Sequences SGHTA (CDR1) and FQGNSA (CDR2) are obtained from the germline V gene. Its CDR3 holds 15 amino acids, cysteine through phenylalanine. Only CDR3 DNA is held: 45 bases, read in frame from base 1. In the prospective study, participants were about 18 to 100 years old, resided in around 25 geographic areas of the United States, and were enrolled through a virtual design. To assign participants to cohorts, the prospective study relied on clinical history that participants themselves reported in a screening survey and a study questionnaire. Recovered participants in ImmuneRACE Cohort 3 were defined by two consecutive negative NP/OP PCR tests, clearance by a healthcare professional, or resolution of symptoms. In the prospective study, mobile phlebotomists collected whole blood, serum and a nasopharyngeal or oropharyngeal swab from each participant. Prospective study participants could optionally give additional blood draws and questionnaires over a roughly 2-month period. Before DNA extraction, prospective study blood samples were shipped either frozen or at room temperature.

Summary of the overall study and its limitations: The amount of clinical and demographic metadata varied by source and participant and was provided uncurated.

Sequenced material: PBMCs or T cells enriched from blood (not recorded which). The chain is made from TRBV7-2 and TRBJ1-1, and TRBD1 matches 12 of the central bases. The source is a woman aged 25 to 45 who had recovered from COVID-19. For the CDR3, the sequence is CASSPTWGDRGQSFF. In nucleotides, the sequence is TGTGCCAGCAGCCCCACCTGGGGGGACAGGGGGCAATCTTTTTTT.